This T cell receptor beta chain emerged from a study of PD-L1 blockade in urothelial cancer. The overall study: About 85% of the roughly 29 patients were men who had bladder-origin urothelial cancer. The median T cell count in blood samples was roughly 140,000.

The study's findings and limits: By 3 weeks, tumor-associated blood clones had expanded more in durable-benefit patients.

TCRdb keeps only in-frame clones here, not all; method: immunoSEQ multiplex PCR. The table shows approximately 79,000 clones, with around 90% occurring only once. Germline lookup yields CDR1 SNHLY and CDR2 FYNNEI. The CDR3 runs 14 residues. With V trimmed by 6 bases and J by 1 base, 6 bases remained unmatched. In regard to this clone: Its antigen is still unknown.

Time point reported: peripheral blood 6 weeks after treatment start. The receptor comes from a woman aged 80 or older with urothelial cancer. The V gene is TRBV2, the J gene TRBJ2-7, with 7 bases fitting TRBD1. This sample comprised PBMCs, obtained around atezolizumab (anti-PD-L1) treatment. CDR3 residues: CASRMGQNSYEQYF. Here the CDR3 DNA reads TGTGCCAGCAGGATGGGACAGAATTCCTACGAGCAGTACTTC.